The present T cell receptor (beta chain) was sequenced within a study of CD8+CD57+ T cells in acquired aplastic anemia (dated by TCRdb to 2017 to 2018). Regarding the complete study: Extracted DNA from sorted CD4+ and CD8+ cells averaged about 2.9 ug, ranging from about 0.2 to 30 ug. CD8+CD57+ expansion was defined as a frequency above the mean frequency observed in healthy subjects.

Flow cytometry had shown CD8+CD57+ cell expansion in the patients selected for sequencing. Every patient had severe acquired aplastic anemia, diagnosed using the International Study of Aplastic Anemia and Agranulocytosis and Camitta criteria. No therapy had been received by the patients at the time of blood sampling. In the study, sorted CD4+ and CD8+ blood T cells from patients with severe aplastic anemia and from healthy subjects underwent deep sequencing of TCR repertoires. In the USA, patient enrollment took place under clinicaltrials.gov protocols 00001620, 01623167, 00001397, 00071045, 00081523 and 00961064. Ficoll-Paque density gradient centrifugation was used to isolate peripheral blood mononuclear cells. Before DNA extraction, CD4+ and CD8+ T cells were sorted by FACS or by magnetic beads. Profiling of TCR beta VDJ combinations and CDR3 sequences used genomic DNA as the template. An Illumina HiSeq 2000 was used for TCR repertoire sequencing. Processing in the source paper ran as follows. Repertoires were assessed using TRBV/TRBJ rearrangement plots, CDR3 size and DJ length profiles, and Simpson's diversity index. The most abundant DNA sequence in the deep sequencing data was taken as the immunodominant clone. CDR3 amino acid sequences were checked for sharing between subjects and were compared against published repertoires and the VDJdb database. TCRdb ran its own pipeline on the public reads, namely fastp trimming at Q25 and MiXCR clone calling, and kept in-frame beta chains. A single entry per CDR3 protein holds the most common genes and DNA from its merged rows. The V and J calls shown here were made by TCRdb, not taken from the authors' results. The sample table contains about 180,000 distinct CDR3 sequences; only one count was recorded for almost 50% of them. The top ten clonotypes cover 10% to 15% of the sample.

Note on this clonotype: Which antigen it targets is not known. No much larger clonotype is one base removed from it; base qualities were not supplied.

From its cysteine to its phenylalanine, the CDR3 spans 17 amino acids. Left in the record is the CDR3 DNA by itself, 51 bases read in frame from the first base. V loses 0 bases, J loses 2 bases, and the germline ends lie 14 bases apart. For CDR1 and CDR2, the germline V gene lists MGHRA and YSYEKL. Paper-wide results and their limitations: Around 30 CD8+ CDR3 sequences were shared between patients and controls but appeared highly expressed in patients and within their immunodominant clones. Between patients and healthy controls, no significant difference in CD8+ Simpson's diversity was found (P=0.060).

The V and J segments used are TRBV4-1 and TRBJ2-4; the D gene is possibly TRBD1 or TRBD2, each agreeing over 6 bases. Specimen: sorted CD4+, CD8+, or CD8+CD57+ T cells (not recorded which) from PBMCs. The receptor's source is a human donor with aplastic anemia. The CDR3 region: CASSQEIRGVTKNIQYF. The DNA sequence follows: TGCGCCAGCAGCCAAGAGATTAGGGGGGTCACCAAAAACATTCAGTACTTC.